The rows below give T cell receptor beta chains drawn from one sample of a study of T cells in Graves' hyperthyroidism and ophthalmopathy. A single record per CDR3 protein comes from TCRdb applying MiXCR to the multiplex PCR reads. Of around 280,000 distinct CDR3 sequences in the sample, about an eighth were seen once. Sequencing was performed on blood. The receptors stem from a woman aged 40 to 50 with Graves' hyperthyroidism. CDR3s include the opening cysteine and the closing phenylalanine or tryptophan. Each record gives: J gene, clone size, D gene, V gene, CDR3 protein, CDR3 DNA. A D gene is named only where the DNA matches it firmly. Size values are once, few and many counts, or a class for expanded clones, and some rows have none.

>TRBJ1-5|many|.|TRBV20-1
CSARPGGGVSNQPQHF
TGCAGTGCAAGACCAGGAGGGGGGGTTAGCAATCAGCCCCAGCATTTT
>TRBJ1-2|many|.|TRBV11-2
CASSLSGGPYGYTF
TGTGCCAGCAGCTTATCGGGGGGTCCCTATGGCTACACCTTC
>TRBJ2-2|many|TRBD1|TRBV19
CASSIAGQGRAGELFF
TGTGCCAGTAGTATTGCGGGACAGGGGAGGGCCGGGGAGCTGTTTTTT
>TRBJ1-1|many|TRBD1|TRBV20-1
CSVRQGSTEAFF
TGCAGTGTTAGACAGGGAAGCACTGAAGCTTTCTTT
>TRBJ2-7|few|TRBD1|TRBV18
CASSPGDSSYEQYF
TGTGCCAGCTCACCAGGGGACAGTTCCTACGAGCAGTACTTC
>TRBJ1-6|many|.|TRBV7-9
CASSYWVSPLHF
TGTGCCAGCAGCTATTGGGTTTCACCCCTCCACTTT
>TRBJ2-1|.|.|TRBV5-1
CASSVDLGTSHNEQFF
TGCGCCAGCAGCGTAGATCTAGGGACGAGTCACAATGAGCAGTTCTTC
>TRBJ1-1|.|.|TRBV28
CASSLTGNTGAFF
TGTGCCAGCAGCCTCACAGGGAACACTGGAGCTTTCTTT
>TRBJ1-3|.|.|TRBV7-9
CASSGPPSGRRRQTIYF
TGTGCCAGCAGCGGTCCACCATCGGGACGGAGGCGTCAAACCATATATTTT
>TRBJ2-5|many|.|TRBV29-1
CSVEQGQSETQYF
TGCAGCGTTGAACAGGGTCAGTCAGAGACCCAGTACTTC
>TRBJ1-5|.|.|TRBV2
CASSRVQIYRDRTHSNQPQHF
TGTGCCAGCAGCCGGGTTCAGATCTACCGGGACCGCACTCATAGCAATCAGCCCCAGCATTTT
>TRBJ2-7|few|TRBD1|TRBV19
CASSRLGWDSSYEQYF
TGTGCCAGTAGTAGACTTGGCTGGGACAGCTCCTACGAGCAGTACTTC
>TRBJ2-3|.|TRBD2|TRBV20-1
CSVPTSGSADTQYF
TGCAGTGTACCGACTAGCGGGAGCGCAGATACGCAGTATTTT
>TRBJ1-1|few|.|TRBV5-5
CASSIGRRAFF
TGTGCCAGCAGCATAGGACGGAGGGCTTTCTTT
>TRBJ1-2|many|.|TRBV6-1
CASSEFQGSGYTF
TGTGCCAGCAGTGAATTCCAGGGTTCTGGCTACACCTTC
>TRBJ2-7|many|.|TRBV28
CASRPTPGPITYEQYF
TGTGCCAGCAGACCGACGCCCGGACCGATAACCTACGAGCAGTACTTC
>TRBJ2-5|few|.|TRBV20-1
CSAARLGLETQYF
TGCAGTGCTGCTCGACTAGGGTTAGAGACCCAGTACTTC
>TRBJ2-2|.|TRBD1|TRBV6-1
CASRPRDRTTGELFF
TGTGCCAGCAGACCCCGGGACAGGACCACCGGGGAGCTGTTTTTT
>TRBJ1-5|many|TRBD1|TRBV3-1
CASSPTDRGNQPQHF
TGTGCCAGCAGCCCTACGGACAGGGGCAATCAGCCCCAGCATTTT
>TRBJ2-5|many|TRBD2|TRBV2
CASRLTAGGGETQYF
TGTGCCAGCAGACTAACCGCGGGAGGAGGAGAGACCCAGTACTTC
>TRBJ2-2|few|TRBD1|TRBV14
CASSQGSLRGRTGELFF
TGTGCCAGCAGCCAAGGCTCTCTAAGGGGGCGTACCGGGGAGCTGTTTTTT
>TRBJ2-2|.|.|TRBV7-9
CASRLAENTGELFF
TGTGCCAGCAGGTTAGCAGAGAACACCGGGGAGCTGTTTTTT
>TRBJ1-2|.|.|TRBV19
CASSPTRTFGYTF
TGTGCCAGTAGTCCCACCCGGACGTTCGGCTACACCTTC
>TRBJ2-1|many|TRBD2|TRBV20-1
CSANGGRAHNEQFF
TGCAGTGCTAATGGCGGGAGGGCCCACAATGAGCAGTTCTTC
>TRBJ1-6|.|.|TRBV6-1
CASSEAPKYNSPLHF
TGTGCCAGCAGTGAAGCGCCGAAGTATAATTCACCCCTCCACTTT
>TRBJ1-1|many|.|TRBV7-9
CASSFEGGTAFF
TGTGCCAGCAGCTTTGAAGGGGGGACAGCTTTCTTT
>TRBJ2-7|many|.|TRBV11-2
CASTSSWSSYEQYF
TGTGCCAGCACCTCTTCGTGGAGTTCCTACGAGCAGTACTTC
>TRBJ2-7|.|.|TRBV7-8
CASSPRGSGSYEQYF
TGTGCCAGCAGCCCCCGGGGTAGCGGCTCCTACGAGCAGTACTTC
>TRBJ2-5|.|.|TRBV7-9
CATWGAAQETQYF
TGTGCCACATGGGGGGCAGCTCAAGAGACCCAGTACTTC
>TRBJ2-7|.|.|TRBV2
CASSVRLLHYEQYF
TGTGCCAGCAGTGTTAGGTTACTCCACTACGAGCAGTACTTC
>TRBJ1-4|many|.|TRBV5-1
CASSPGRNNEKLFF
TGCGCCAGCAGCCCGGGAAGAAACAATGAAAAACTGTTTTTT
>TRBJ2-1|few|.|TRBV5-1
CASSLVTDYNEQFF
TGCGCCAGCAGCCTCGTGACAGATTACAATGAGCAGTTCTTC
>TRBJ2-1|many|.|TRBV7-9
CASSLVDYNEQFF
TGTGCCAGCAGCTTAGTGGACTACAATGAGCAGTTCTTC
>TRBJ2-1|many|.|TRBV7-9
CASSLAAAGSSYNEQFF
TGTGCCAGCAGCTTAGCCGCCGCAGGGAGCTCCTACAATGAGCAGTTCTTC
>TRBJ2-7|.|.|TRBV7-7
CASSSRDGSYEQHF
TGTGCTAGCAGCTCCCGGGACGGATCCTACGAGCAGCACTTC
>TRBJ1-3|many|TRBD1|TRBV28
CASQGQVISGNTIYF
TGTGCCAGCCAGGGACAGGTGATCTCTGGAAACACCATATATTTT
>TRBJ2-2|.|.|TRBV16
CASSQWNTGELFF
TGTGCCAGCAGCCAATGGAACACCGGGGAGCTGTTTTTT
>TRBJ2-2|.|TRBD2|TRBV27
CASSLIFSGGPRTNTGELFF
TGTGCCAGCAGTTTAATTTTTAGCGGGGGACCCCGAACGAACACCGGGGAGCTGTTTTTT
>TRBJ2-3|many|TRBD2|TRBV20-1
CSADRTSGSTDTQYF
TGCAGTGCAGACCGGACTAGCGGTAGCACAGATACGCAGTATTTT
>TRBJ2-7|many|TRBD2|TRBV27
CASSLRASTSGPPYEQYF
TGTGCCAGCAGTTTACGCGCCTCGACTAGCGGGCCACCCTACGAGCAGTACTTC
>TRBJ1-1|many|.|TRBV6-1
CASSLFTGNTEAFF
TGTGCCAGCAGTTTATTCACAGGAAACACTGAAGCTTTCTTT
>TRBJ1-1|many|.|TRBV25-1
CASSSAQRNTEAFF
TGTGCCAGCAGTTCTGCGCAGAGGAACACTGAAGCTTTCTTT
>TRBJ2-7|.|.|TRBV4-2
CASSQAGLVRDEQYF
TGTGCCAGCAGCCAAGCGGGCCTAGTCAGGGACGAGCAGTACTTC
>TRBJ2-2|few|TRBD1|TRBV5-1
CAKTGTGRTGELFF
TGCGCCAAGACCGGGACAGGGCGGACCGGGGAGCTGTTTTTT
>TRBJ2-2|.|TRBD2|TRBV5-4
CASSKLAGGNTGELFF
TGTGCCAGCAGTAAACTAGCGGGAGGAAACACCGGGGAGCTGTTTTTT
>TRBJ2-3|many|.|TRBV30
CAWSRGADTQYF
TGTGCCTGGAGTCGAGGAGCCGATACGCAGTATTTT
>TRBJ2-3|few|.|TRBV30
CAWSVSTLDTQYF
TGTGCCTGGAGTGTTAGTACCTTAGATACGCAGTATTTT
>TRBJ2-7|many|.|TRBV4-2
CASSQDVGLGGREQYF
TGTGCCAGCAGCCAAGATGTCGGACTCGGGGGACGGGAGCAGTACTTC
>TRBJ2-7|few|.|TRBV19
CASSIVSSRNYYEQYF
TGTGCCAGTAGTATAGTTAGCAGCCGCAACTACTACGAGCAGTACTTC
>TRBJ2-1|few|TRBD2|TRBV20-1
CSARGSGRTHNEQFF
TGCAGTGCTAGGGGTAGCGGGAGGACCCACAATGAGCAGTTCTTC
>TRBJ1-1|many|.|TRBV19
CASSIAAENTEAFF
TGTGCCAGTAGTATCGCGGCGGAAAACACTGAAGCTTTCTTT
>TRBJ2-5|many|.|TRBV18
CASTPQAFQETQYF
TGTGCCAGCACCCCCCAGGCCTTCCAAGAGACCCAGTACTTC